This record looks at one T cell receptor (beta chain) sequence and its context. This sample is drawn from a study of shared clonotypes between healthy human individuals. The CDR3 covers 18 residues. Germline V gene sequence: CDR1 MNHEY, CDR2 SMNVEV (reference sequence). Losses at the gene ends were 5 bases for V and 0 bases for J; bases not matched to a gene: 13. Several immunoSEQ plates held equal portions of the genomic DNA taken from each subset. When replicate PCRs were run on sorted subsets, they used about 200 ng DNA, about 31,000 T cell genomes. Method: immunoSEQ multiplex PCR; TCRdb's copy keeps in-frame clones and lacks some. The top ten hold about 0.52% of the sample, which has 800,000 to 1,200,000 clones, approximately 80% seen once.

The origin of this receptor is a man between 18 and 29 years old in good health. Some clones in this sample may be carry-over from other donors' samples. The chain has TRBV27 and TRBJ1-3, with TRBD1 identical over 7 bases. Specimen: memory CD4+ T cells from PBMCs. Subset noted: CD45RA-negative fraction. In DNA, the CDR3 is TGTGCCAGCAGTCAAGGAACCCACAGGGGAAGCTCTGGAAACACCATATATTTT. This encodes CASSQGTHRGSSGNTIYF.